The sequence of this T cell receptor beta chain was determined in a study of CD8+ T cells in alopecia areata. Points from the study as a whole: Researchers reported that TCR sharing among patients proved less clear than in mice, possibly HLA-linked. Normal skin's resident alphabeta T cells are sequenced alongside lesional scalp T cells.

CD4+ and CD8+ T cells were sorted from PBMCs. Trimming took off 1 base at V and 2 bases at J, with 11 bases between the two ends. CDR3 size: 15 residues. Germline lookup yields CDR1 LNHNV and CDR2 YYDKDF (reference sequence). As to this clone: What it binds is not known.

cDNA reverse transcribed from extracted RNA served as the sequencing template. Sequencing was performed with immunoSEQ multiplex PCR; in TCRdb, only in-frame clones are kept and a portion is missing. This sample yields some 150,000 clones, of which about three fifths are seen a single time; roughly a third belongs to the top ten. This clonotype originated in a human donor in good health. V and J are TRBV15 and TRBJ1-2, with D possibly TRBD1 on 5 matching bases. Specimen: CD8+ T cells sorted from blood. The CDR3 sequence is CATSRAGSENYGYTF. CDR3 coding DNA: TGTGCCACCAGCAGAGCAGGGTCTGAGAACTATGGCTACACCTTC.